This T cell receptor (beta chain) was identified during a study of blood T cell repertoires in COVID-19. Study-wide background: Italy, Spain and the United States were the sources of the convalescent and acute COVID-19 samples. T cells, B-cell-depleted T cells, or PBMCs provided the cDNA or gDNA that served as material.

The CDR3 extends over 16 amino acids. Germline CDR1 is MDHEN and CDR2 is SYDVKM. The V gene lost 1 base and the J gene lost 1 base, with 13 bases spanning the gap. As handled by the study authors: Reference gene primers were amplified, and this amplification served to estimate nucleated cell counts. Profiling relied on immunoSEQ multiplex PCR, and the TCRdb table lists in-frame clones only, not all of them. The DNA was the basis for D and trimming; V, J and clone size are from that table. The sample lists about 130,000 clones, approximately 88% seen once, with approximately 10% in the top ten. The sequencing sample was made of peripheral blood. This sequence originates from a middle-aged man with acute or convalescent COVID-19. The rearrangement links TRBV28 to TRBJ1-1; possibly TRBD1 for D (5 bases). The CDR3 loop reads CASSLLGDSPNTEAFF. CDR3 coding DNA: TGTGCCAGCAGTTTATTGGGTGACAGCCCGAACACTGAAGCTTTCTTT.